The clone carrying this TCR beta chain appeared many times. Its antigen is currently unknown. With two-round multiplex PCR, TCR beta CDR3 sequences were amplified from genomic DNA. Specific primers for each TRBV and TRBJ gene were what first-round PCR used. Each CDR3 protein gets one entry after TCRdb re-called the multiplex PCR reads with MiXCR. Of some 35,000 distinct CDR3 sequences in the sample, approximately 29% were seen once. The data belong to a study of prognosis after radiotherapy for stage I lung cancer. Study background: Tumors were squamous cell carcinoma in roughly 7 patients and adenocarcinoma in some twelve. Whole-study results and caveats: Diminished Shannon entropy following stereotactic body radiation therapy characterized patients who developed distant metastases.

Trimming took off 4 bases at V and 9 bases at J, with 22 bases between the two ends. Germline V CDR1 and CDR2: SGHTA, FQGNSA. The CDR3 runs to 15 residues. This sequence was found in a donor aged 50 or older with non-small cell lung cancer. Sequences were derived from PBMCs, sampled before or after stereotactic body radiation therapy (not recorded which). The chain recombines TRBV7-2 with TRBJ2-7, with D perhaps being TRBD1 or TRBD2 (5 bases each). CDR3 in amino acids: CASSSFGGGGEVQYF. In nucleotides, the CDR3 is TGTGCCAGCAGCTCATTCGGTGGTGGGGGAGAAGTGCAGTACTTC.